The rows below give T cell receptor beta chains drawn from one sample of a study of CD8 T cells in ankylosing spondylitis. TCRdb independently ran MiXCR on the 5' RACE reads; one entry per CDR3 protein. The sample yields hundreds of thousands of distinct CDR3 sequences, about 13% seen once. Source material: blood, either unsorted or a sorted T cell fraction (not recorded which). The receptors shown here come from a male donor with ankylosing spondylitis. The CDR3 runs from the conserved cysteine through the conserved F or W. The D gene is left open where the match is weak. Clone size appears in some rows only: once, few, many, or a class for an expanded clone.

abundance	d_gene	v_gene	j_gene	CDR3nt	CDR3aa
many	.	TRBV20-1	TRBJ2-5	TGCAGTGCTGCTGGGGCCTGGGAGACCCAGTACTTC	CSAAGAWETQYF
.	TRBD1	TRBV27	TRBJ2-3	TGTGCCAGCCGCAGGGGGCAAGATACGCAGTATTTT	CASRRGQDTQYF
few	.	TRBV20-1	TRBJ1-1	TGCAGTGCTAGTTCCGCGGCGGCCACTGAAGCTTTCTTT	CSASSAAATEAFF
.	.	TRBV9	TRBJ2-3	TGTGCCAGCAGCGTCCCGGTTGCAGATACGCAGTATTTT	CASSVPVADTQYF
many	.	TRBV20-1	TRBJ2-7	TGCAGTGCCCCTGGAGGGGGACAAAGCTCCTACGAGCAGTACTTC	CSAPGGGQSSYEQYF
many	.	TRBV5-1	TRBJ2-3	TGCGCCAGCAGCGATGACAGGGCGGGGGATACGCAGTATTTT	CASSDDRAGDTQYF
many	TRBD2	TRBV24-1	TRBJ2-1	TGTGCCACCAGTGATACCCGGACTAGCGGGAAAGGTGAGCAGTTCTTC	CATSDTRTSGKGEQFF
many	TRBD2	TRBV5-6	TRBJ2-2	TGTGCCAGCCACTACCGGCTAGCGGGAAGCCGGGAGCTGTTTTTT	CASHYRLAGSRELFF
.	.	TRBV20-1	TRBJ1-6	TGCAGTGCTATACAGGGCCTATATAATTCACCCCTCCACTTT	CSAIQGLYNSPLHF
.	.	TRBV18	TRBJ2-7	TGTGCCAGCTCCGACGGATTCGGGGAGTACTTC	CASSDGFGEYF
once	.	TRBV12-5	TRBJ1-3	TGTGCTAGTGGTTTGGTCGGACCGTCCGACTCTGGAAACACCATATATTTT	CASGLVGPSDSGNTIYF
many	TRBD1	TRBV5-5	TRBJ2-3	TGTGCCAGCAGCTTGGAAACAGGGGGCATAGATACGCAGTATTTT	CASSLETGGIDTQYF
few	.	TRBV20-1	TRBJ2-5	TGCAGTGCTGACCTCCCGGGCGGGATGACGGGGGTGGAGACCCAGTACTTC	CSADLPGGMTGVETQYF
few	.	TRBV24-1	TRBJ2-3	TGTGCCACCAGTGATTTATGGGAGGGGGCTACGCAGTATTTT	CATSDLWEGATQYF
.	TRBD2	TRBV6-1	TRBJ2-1	TGTGCCAGCAGCTGGACTAGCGGGAACGAGCAGTTCTTC	CASSWTSGNEQFF
many	.	TRBV29-1	TRBJ1-5	TGCAGCGTGAGGACAGCCGGCAATCAGCCCCAGCATTTT	CSVRTAGNQPQHF
many	.	TRBV12-3/TRBV12-4	TRBJ2-5	TGTGCCAGCAGTCTACAGGGAGGGACAGAACTGACCCAGTACTTC	CASSLQGGTELTQYF
.	.	TRBV15	TRBJ1-1	TGTGCCACCAGCAGAGAAAGAATTACAGGGAGTGAAGCTTTCTTT	CATSRERITGSEAFF
.	TRBD2	TRBV20-1	TRBJ2-5	TGCAGTGCTATCGGGACTAGCGGGAGGGCGGAGACCCAGTACTTC	CSAIGTSGRAETQYF
.	TRBD2	TRBV7-9	TRBJ2-1	TGTGCCAGCAGCGCCCGGACTAGCAGCAATGAGCAGTTCTTC	CASSARTSSNEQFF
few	.	TRBV12-3/TRBV12-4	TRBJ2-4	TGTGCCAGCGCTAGAGGGCTAGCCAAAAACATTCAGTACTTC	CASARGLAKNIQYF
few	.	TRBV2	TRBJ2-5	TGTGCCAGAAGGGAGACCCAGTACTTC	CARRETQYF
.	TRBD2	TRBV2	TRBJ2-4	TGTGCCAGCAGTGCAGCGGGAGGGAACATTCAGTACTTC	CASSAAGGNIQYF
.	.	TRBV7-2	TRBJ1-1	TGTGCCAGCAGCCGTGGGGGGGTGAACACTGAAGCTTTCTTT	CASSRGGVNTEAFF
many	.	TRBV12-3/TRBV12-4	TRBJ2-7	TGTGCCAGCAGTTTAGGCCAGGGGATCGCCTACGAGCAGTACTTC	CASSLGQGIAYEQYF
many	.	TRBV5-5	TRBJ2-5	TGTGCCAGCAGGGTGAGCCCGGGACACTTAATGAAAGAGACCCAGTACTTC	CASRVSPGHLMKETQYF
few	.	TRBV18	TRBJ1-1	TGTGCCAGCTCACCGGACCCGGGTATGAACACTGAAGCTTTCTTT	CASSPDPGMNTEAFF
.	.	TRBV21-1	TRBJ2-7	TGTGCCAGCAGCAATAAAAGGGACCCTTACGAGCAGTACTTC	CASSNKRDPYEQYF
.	.	TRBV12-3/TRBV12-4	TRBJ1-2	TGTGCCAGCACCCGGGACTCTCAAGGGTATGGCTACACCTTC	CASTRDSQGYGYTF
few	TRBD1	TRBV12-3/TRBV12-4	TRBJ1-6	TGTGCCAGCAGTTTATGGGACAGGGATCGTCTAGTCTCCTATAATTCACCCCTCCACTTT	CASSLWDRDRLVSYNSPLHF
.	TRBD1	TRBV12-3/TRBV12-4	TRBJ2-6	TGTGCCAGCAGGGGAGACAGGGATCGGTTAAGGTCTGGGGCCAACGTCCTGACTTTC	CASRGDRDRLRSGANVLTF
few	TRBD2	TRBV7-7	TRBJ2-5	TGTGCCAGCAGCTCCCAAGCGGGACAAGAGACCCAGTACTTC	CASSSQAGQETQYF
.	TRBD2	TRBV20-1	TRBJ2-3	TGCAGTGCTAGAGGAGCGGGAGTAGGCACAGATACGCAGTATTTT	CSARGAGVGTDTQYF
many	.	TRBV2	TRBJ1-1	TGTGCCAGCAAGAAGGGAGGGACAGAAGCTTTCTTT	CASKKGGTEAFF
.	.	TRBV5-1	TRBJ1-2	TGCGCCAGCAGCTTGGCCGGGGTCGGCTCCGGGGACTATGGCTACACCTTC	CASSLAGVGSGDYGYTF
few	.	TRBV20-1	TRBJ2-3	TGCAGTGCTAGAGATCCCGGACGGGGAAACACAGATACGCAGTATTTT	CSARDPGRGNTDTQYF
few	TRBD1	TRBV7-9	TRBJ2-5	TGTGCCAGCAGCTCCTTGGACAGGCAAGAGACCCAGTACTTC	CASSSLDRQETQYF
few	TRBD2	TRBV2	TRBJ2-3	TGTGCCAGCAGTGGTAGCGGGAGCCCAGATACGCAGTATTTT	CASSGSGSPDTQYF
.	.	TRBV18	TRBJ1-3	TGTGCCAGCTCACCCCCTTTGGACTCTGGAAACACCATATATTTT	CASSPPLDSGNTIYF
.	.	TRBV20-1	TRBJ2-3	TGCAGTGCTTATAAGGACAGAAGCACAGATACGCAGTATTTT	CSAYKDRSTDTQYF
few	.	TRBV27	TRBJ1-1	TGTGCCAGCAGTTTATCTATAACAGCAATTGAAGCTTTCTTT	CASSLSITAIEAFF
few	TRBD1	TRBV18	TRBJ1-3	TGTGCCAGCTCACCGCAACCAGGGGGCTCTGGAAACACCATATATTTT	CASSPQPGGSGNTIYF
few	TRBD1	TRBV5-5	TRBJ1-2	TGTGCCAGCAGCAGTGACAGGGGGCTTGATGGCTACACCTTC	CASSSDRGLDGYTF
few	.	TRBV4-1	TRBJ2-1	TGCGCCAGCAGCCAAGATTATCGGGAACTAGCTACATTAGAGTATGAGCAGTTCTTC	CASSQDYRELATLEYEQFF
few	.	TRBV12-3/TRBV12-4	TRBJ1-2	TGTGCCAGCACCTCGCCGGGGGGCCAAGGTGCTAACTATGGCTACACCTTC	CASTSPGGQGANYGYTF